The text below deals with one TCR beta chain. Some clones are missing from TCRdb's copy, which holds only in-frame ones; the method was immunoSEQ multiplex PCR. The sample shows 70,000 or so clones, roughly 92% of them seen only once. This sample stems from a study of control samples from healthy donors and cancer patients. From germline, CDR1 is KGHDR and CDR2 SFDVKD. Trimming cost V 5 bases and J 2 bases, with 12 bases left between them. The CDR3 runs to 15 residues. This chain joins TRBV24-1 and TRBJ1-5; unclear D gene. The sequencing input was blood. The receptor was isolated from a woman aged 35 to 49 in good health. CDR3 residues: CATSGESFGNQPQHF. The CDR3 DNA follows: TGTGCCACCAGTGGGGAGAGTTTCGGCAATCAGCCCCAGCATTTT.